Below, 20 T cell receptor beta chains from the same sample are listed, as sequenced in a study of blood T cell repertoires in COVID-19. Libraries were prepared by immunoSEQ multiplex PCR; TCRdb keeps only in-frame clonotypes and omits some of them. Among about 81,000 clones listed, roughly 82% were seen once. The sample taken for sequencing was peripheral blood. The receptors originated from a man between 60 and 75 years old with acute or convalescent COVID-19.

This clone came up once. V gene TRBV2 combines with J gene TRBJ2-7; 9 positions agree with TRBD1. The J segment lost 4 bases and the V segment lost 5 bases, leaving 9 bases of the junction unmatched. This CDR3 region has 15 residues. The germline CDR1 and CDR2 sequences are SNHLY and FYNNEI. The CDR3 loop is CASSTGGAEWYEQYF. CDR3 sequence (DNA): TGTGCCAGCAGTACAGGGGGCGCTGAGTGGTACGAGCAGTACTTC. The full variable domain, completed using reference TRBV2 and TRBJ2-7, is EPEVTQTPSHQVTQMGQEVILRCVPISNHLYFYWYRQILGQKVEFLVSFYNNEISEKSEIFDDQFSVERPDGSNFTLKIRSTKLEDSAMYFCASSTGGAEWYEQYFGPGTRLTVT.

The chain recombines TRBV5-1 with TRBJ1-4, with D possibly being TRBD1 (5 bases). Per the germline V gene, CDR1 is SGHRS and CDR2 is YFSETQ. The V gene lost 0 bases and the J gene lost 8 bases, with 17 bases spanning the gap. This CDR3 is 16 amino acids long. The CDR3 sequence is CASSLGGDLGGEKLFF. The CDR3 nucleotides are TGCGCCAGCAGCTTGGGAGGGGACCTGGGAGGAGAAAAACTGTTTTTT.

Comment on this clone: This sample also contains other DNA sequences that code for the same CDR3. The CDR3 sequence is CASSSQGQGYGYTF. CDR3 in DNA: TGTGCCAGCAGCTCCCAGGGACAGGGATATGGCTACACCTTC. The chain recombines TRBV7-2 with TRBJ1-2; 9 bases are shared with TRBD1. Germline V gene lookup returns CDR1 SGHTA and CDR2 FQGNSA. The length of the CDR3 is 14 residues. V lost 4 bases to trimming and J lost 5 bases; unmatched junction nucleotides: 5.

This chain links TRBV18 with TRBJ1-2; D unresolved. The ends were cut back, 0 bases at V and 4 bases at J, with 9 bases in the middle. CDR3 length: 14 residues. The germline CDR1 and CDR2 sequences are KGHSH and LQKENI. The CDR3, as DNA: TGTGCCAGCTCACCACCAGAGATTGTCTATGGCTACACCTTC. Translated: CASSPPEIVYGYTF.

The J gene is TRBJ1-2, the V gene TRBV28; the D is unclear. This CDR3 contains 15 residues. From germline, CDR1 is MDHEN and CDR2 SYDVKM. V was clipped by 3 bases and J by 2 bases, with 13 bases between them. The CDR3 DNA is TGTGCCAGCAGTTTTTTCAGGCCGGGGAACTATGGCTACACCTTC. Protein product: CASSFFRPGNYGYTF.

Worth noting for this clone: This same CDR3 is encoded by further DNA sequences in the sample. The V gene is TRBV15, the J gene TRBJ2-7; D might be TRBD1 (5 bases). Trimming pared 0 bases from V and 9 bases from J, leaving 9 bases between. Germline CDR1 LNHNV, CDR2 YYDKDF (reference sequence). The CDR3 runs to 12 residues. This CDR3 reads CATSREGTGQYF. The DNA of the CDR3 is TGTGCCACCAGCAGAGAGGGTACAGGGCAGTACTTC.

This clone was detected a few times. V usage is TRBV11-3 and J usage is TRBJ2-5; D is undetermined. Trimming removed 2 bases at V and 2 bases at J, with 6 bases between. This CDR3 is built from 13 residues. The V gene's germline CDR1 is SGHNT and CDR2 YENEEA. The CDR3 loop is CASSLNEQETQYF. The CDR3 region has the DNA TGTGCCAGCAGCTTAAATGAGCAAGAGACCCAGTACTTC.

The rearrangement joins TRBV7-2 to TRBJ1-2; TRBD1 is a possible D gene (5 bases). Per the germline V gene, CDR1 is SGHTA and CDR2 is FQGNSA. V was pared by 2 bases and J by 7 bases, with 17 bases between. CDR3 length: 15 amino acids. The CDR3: CASSLIWGVSSGYTF. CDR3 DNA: TGTGCCAGCAGCTTAATATGGGGGGTTAGTTCTGGCTACACCTTC.

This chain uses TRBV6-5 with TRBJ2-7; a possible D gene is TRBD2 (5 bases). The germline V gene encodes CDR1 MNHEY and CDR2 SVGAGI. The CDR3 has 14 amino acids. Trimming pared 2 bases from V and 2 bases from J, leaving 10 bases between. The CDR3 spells CASSYSGRTYEQYF. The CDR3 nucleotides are TGTGCCAGCAGTTACAGTGGGAGAACCTACGAGCAGTACTTC.

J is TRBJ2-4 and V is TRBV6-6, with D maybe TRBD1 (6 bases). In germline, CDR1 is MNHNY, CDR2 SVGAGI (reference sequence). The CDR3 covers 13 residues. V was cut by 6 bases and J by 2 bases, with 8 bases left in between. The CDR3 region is CASRQGTKNIQYF. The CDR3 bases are TGTGCCAGCAGACAGGGAACCAAAAACATTCAGTACTTC.

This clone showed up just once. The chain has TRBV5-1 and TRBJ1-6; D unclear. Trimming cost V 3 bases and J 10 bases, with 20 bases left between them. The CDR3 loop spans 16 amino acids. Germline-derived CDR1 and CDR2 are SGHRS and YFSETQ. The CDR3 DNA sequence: TGCGCCAGCAGCTACTCGCTAACCAGTGAGGGATCACCCCTCCACTTT. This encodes CASSYSLTSEGSPLHF. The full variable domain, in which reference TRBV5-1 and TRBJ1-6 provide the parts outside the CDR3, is KAGVTQTPRYLIKTRGQQVTLSCSPISGHRSVSWYQQTPGQGLQFLFEYFSETQRNKGNFPGRFSGRQFSNSRSEMNVSTLELGDSALYLCASSYSLTSEGSPLHFGNGTRLTVT.

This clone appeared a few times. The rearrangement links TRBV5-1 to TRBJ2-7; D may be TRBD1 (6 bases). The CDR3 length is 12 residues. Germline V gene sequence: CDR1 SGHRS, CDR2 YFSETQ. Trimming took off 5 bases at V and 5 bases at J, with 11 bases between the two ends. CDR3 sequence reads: CASRTGLNEQYF. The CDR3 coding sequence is TGCGCCAGCAGGACAGGTCTGAACGAGCAGTACTTC.

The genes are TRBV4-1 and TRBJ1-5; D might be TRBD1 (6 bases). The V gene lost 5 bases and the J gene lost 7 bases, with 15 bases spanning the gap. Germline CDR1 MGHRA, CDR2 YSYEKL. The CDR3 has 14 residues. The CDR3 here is CASSWEGGIQPQHF. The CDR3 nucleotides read TGCGCCAGCAGCTGGGAGGGGGGGATACAGCCCCAGCATTTT.

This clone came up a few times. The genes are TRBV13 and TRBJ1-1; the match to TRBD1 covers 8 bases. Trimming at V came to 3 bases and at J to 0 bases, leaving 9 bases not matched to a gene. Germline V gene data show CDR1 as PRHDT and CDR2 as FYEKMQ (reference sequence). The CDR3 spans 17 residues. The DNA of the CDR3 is TGTGCCAGCAGCTTGGGCAGGGGGCTATTAATGAACACTGAAGCTTTCTTT. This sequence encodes CASSLGRGLLMNTEAFF.

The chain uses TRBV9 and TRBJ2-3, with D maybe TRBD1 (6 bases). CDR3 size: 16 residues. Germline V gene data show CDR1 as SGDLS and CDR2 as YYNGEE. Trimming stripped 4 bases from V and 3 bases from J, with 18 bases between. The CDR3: CASSSSSGAHTDTQYF. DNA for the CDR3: TGTGCCAGCAGCTCCTCCTCAGGGGCGCATACAGATACGCAGTATTTT.

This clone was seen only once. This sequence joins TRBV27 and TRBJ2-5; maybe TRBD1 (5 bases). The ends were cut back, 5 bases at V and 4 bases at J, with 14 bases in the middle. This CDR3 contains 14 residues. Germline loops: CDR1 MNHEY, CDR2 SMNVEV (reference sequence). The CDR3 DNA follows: TGTGCCAGCAGTCCCTACTCCAGGGTAGAGACCCAGTACTTC. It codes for CASSPYSRVETQYF.

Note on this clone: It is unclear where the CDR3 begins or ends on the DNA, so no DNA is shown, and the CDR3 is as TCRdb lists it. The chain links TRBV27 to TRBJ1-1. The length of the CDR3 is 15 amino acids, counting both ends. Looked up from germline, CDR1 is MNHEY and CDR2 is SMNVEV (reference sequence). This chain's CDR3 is CASLPGGVWERGAFF.

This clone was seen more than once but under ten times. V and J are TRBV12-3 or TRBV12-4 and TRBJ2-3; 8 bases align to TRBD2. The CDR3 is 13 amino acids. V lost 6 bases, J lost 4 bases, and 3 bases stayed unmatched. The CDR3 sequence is CASSKTSADTQYF. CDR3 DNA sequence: TGTGCCAGCAGCAAGACTAGCGCAGATACGCAGTATTTT.

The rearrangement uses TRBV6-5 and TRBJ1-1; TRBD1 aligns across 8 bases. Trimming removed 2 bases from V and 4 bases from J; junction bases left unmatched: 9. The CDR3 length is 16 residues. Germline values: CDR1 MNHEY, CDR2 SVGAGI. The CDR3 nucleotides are TGTGCCAGCAGTTACGGGGCAGGGGGCGCGGGCACTGAAGCTTTCTTT. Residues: CASSYGAGGAGTEAFF.

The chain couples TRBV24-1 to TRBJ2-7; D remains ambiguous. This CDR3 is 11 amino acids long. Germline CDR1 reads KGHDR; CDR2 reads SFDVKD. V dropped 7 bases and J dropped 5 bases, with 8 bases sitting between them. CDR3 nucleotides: TGTGCCACCAGCCCCCGGGACGAGCAGTACTTC. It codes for CATSPRDEQYF.